Listed here are 28 T cell receptor beta chains from one sample, sequenced in a study of CD8 T cells in Susac syndrome. With random hexamers, roughly 0.45 to 1 ug RNA was reverse transcribed. TCRdb re-called the immunoSEQ multiplex PCR reads with MiXCR, one entry per CDR3 protein. The table includes 150,000 or so distinct CDR3 sequences, roughly 94% detected once. The sequenced sample was CD4+ T cells from PBMCs. The receptors shown here come from a human donor in good health.

The count of this clonotype is one. This chain links TRBV19 with TRBJ1-3, with a possible D match to TRBD1 (5 bases). CDR3 size: 16 residues. Between the trimmed V and J ends, which lost 5 bases and 0 bases, there was a span of 14 bases. Per germline, CDR1 LNHDA and CDR2 SQIVND (reference sequence). The CDR3 bases are TGTGCCAGTAGTTCACAGGAACCCAGCTCTGGAAACACCATATATTTT. This encodes CASSSQEPSSGNTIYF.

The rearrangement joins TRBV23-1 to TRBJ1-2; 8 bases are a match to TRBD1. TRBV23-1 is flagged as an ORF with uncertain function. V lost 3 bases, J lost 6 bases, and 12 bases stayed unmatched. This CDR3 comprises 16 residues. The CDR3 spells CASSHPDRALSNGYTF. The CDR3 DNA reads as TGCGCCAGCAGTCATCCGGACAGGGCCCTGTCAAATGGCTACACCTTC.

The rearrangement joins TRBV4-1 to TRBJ1-2; 10 bases are shared with TRBD1. CDR1 is MGHRA and CDR2 is YSYEKL in the germline V gene. Trimming removed 4 bases from V and 2 bases from J; junction bases left unmatched: 10. CDR3 size: 17 residues. This CDR3 is CASSRFPGQGENYGYTF. The CDR3 nucleotides are TGCGCCAGCAGCCGCTTCCCCGGACAGGGGGAAAACTATGGCTACACCTTC.

The chain joins TRBV12-3 or TRBV12-4 to TRBJ2-7; 9 nucleotides agree with TRBD2. V was pared by 6 bases and J by 6 bases, with 9 bases of the junction left unmatched. The CDR3 has 14 residues. The CDR3 DNA reads TGTGCCAGCAGCCGGGCTAGCGGGGACCCCGAGCAGTACTTC. This encodes CASSRASGDPEQYF.

Only a few counts were recorded for this clonotype. The rearrangement joins TRBV18 to TRBJ2-2; weak D call: TRBD2 (5 bases). Trimming took 3 bases from V and 4 from J, leaving 9 bases between them. The CDR3 runs to 14 residues. Germline assignment: CDR1 KGHSH and CDR2 LQKENI. DNA of the CDR3: TGTGCCAGCTCACCCCCAAGCGGCACCGGGGAGCTGTTTTTT. This translates into CASSPPSGTGELFF.

The chain links TRBV5-1 to TRBJ2-5; D is ambiguous. Between the trimmed V and J ends, which lost 3 bases and 5 bases, there was a span of 11 bases. The CDR3 sequence is 13 residues long. CDR1 and CDR2 from the germline V gene are SGHRS and YFSETQ. This chain's CDR3 is CASSSASVETQYF. The CDR3 DNA reads as TGCGCCAGCAGCTCGGCCAGCGTTGAGACCCAGTACTTC.

The chain is built from TRBV28 and TRBJ2-5; TRBD2 is a possible D gene (6 bases). CDR1 MDHEN and CDR2 SYDVKM come from the germline V gene. The CDR3 runs to 15 residues. Trimming took off 5 bases at V and 1 base at J, with 14 bases between the two ends. CDR3 sequence reads: CASSRPGGGQETQYF. The CDR3 DNA reads TGTGCCAGCAGTCGTCCCGGGGGAGGCCAAGAGACCCAGTACTTC.

This rearrangement joins TRBV19 to TRBJ2-2; D not certain. V lost 6 bases to trimming and J lost 1 base, with 9 bases between them. CDR1 and CDR2 from the germline V gene are LNHDA and SQIVND (reference sequence). The CDR3 covers 14 residues. As DNA, the CDR3 is TGTGCCAGTAGGATACAGAGGAACACCGGGGAGCTGTTTTTT. It codes for CASRIQRNTGELFF.

This sequence joins TRBV6-5 and TRBJ2-7, with 9 bases fitting TRBD1. Unmatched junction bases numbered 3, after V lost 0 bases and J lost 3 bases. CDR1 is MNHEY, CDR2 SVGAGI, per germline. The CDR3 extends over 15 amino acids. CDR3 DNA sequence: TGTGCCAGCAGTTACTCCCGACAGGGGGGCTACGAGCAGTACTTC. Translation gives CASSYSRQGGYEQYF.

The gene calls are TRBV20-1 and TRBJ2-3, with 7 bases that match TRBD2. Trimming cost V 6 bases and J 2 bases; bases outside gene matches: 11. In germline, CDR1 is DFQATT, CDR2 SNEGSKA (reference sequence). The CDR3 length is 15 residues. The CDR3 loop reads CSATSRREYTDTQYF. CDR3 sequence (DNA): TGCAGTGCCACTAGTAGGCGGGAGTACACAGATACGCAGTATTTT.

The chain has TRBV5-1 and TRBJ2-1, with 7 bases identical to TRBD1. Trimming removed 3 bases from V and 2 bases from J; junction bases left unmatched: 5. Germline values: CDR1 SGHRS, CDR2 YFSETQ. The CDR3 runs to 15 residues. The CDR3 DNA sequence: TGCGCCAGCAGCTCGGACAGGATCGCCTACAATGAGCAGTTCTTC. This codes for CASSSDRIAYNEQFF.

The gene calls are TRBV6-5 and TRBJ2-5, with TRBD2 as a possible D gene (6 bases). The CDR3 sequence is 17 residues long. From germline, CDR1 is MNHEY and CDR2 SVGAGI. Trimming removed 4 bases at V and 2 bases at J, with 20 bases between. The CDR3 DNA reads TGTGCCAGCAGTTCAAAAAGGATAATAGCGGAACAAGAGACCCAGTACTTC. It codes for CASSSKRIIAEQETQYF.

This clonotype is a singleton in its sample. The J gene is TRBJ2-7, the V gene TRBV7-2; 7 bases are shared with TRBD1. The CDR3 contains 14 residues. With 5 bases clipped from V and 5 bases from J, the junction kept 9 bases outside the gene matches. Germline V gene sequence: CDR1 SGHTA, CDR2 FQGNSA. CDR3 in DNA: TGTGCCAGCAGCCCTATCTTACAGGGGAACGAGCAGTACTTC. This codes for CASSPILQGNEQYF.

The gene calls are TRBV29-1 and TRBJ2-1; D is unclear. Per germline, CDR1 SQVTM and CDR2 ANQGSEA. V was shortened by 4 bases and J by 6 bases, with 19 bases between the two germline ends. The CDR3 contains 15 residues. This chain's CDR3 is CSVAQRVWGRNEQFF. Here the CDR3 DNA reads TGCAGCGTTGCCCAGCGAGTGTGGGGTCGCAATGAGCAGTTCTTC.

The chain carries TRBV10-2 and TRBJ2-3, with a weak D call TRBD2 (6 bases). This CDR3 region has 17 residues. The ends were cut back, 6 bases at V and 2 bases at J, with 21 bases in the middle. Germline V gives CDR1 WSHSY, CDR2 SAAADI. CDR3 nucleotide sequence: TGCGCCAGCAGAGTTATTGCCGGGACTCGAGCCACAGATACGCAGTATTTT. Translating it yields CASRVIAGTRATDTQYF.

In this sample, this clonotype turned up once. The V and J genes are TRBV5-1 and TRBJ2-2; 7 positions agree with TRBD1. There are 17 residues in the CDR3. Germline trimming cut 4 bases from V and 0 bases from J; bases unmatched to any gene: 9. CDR1 and CDR2 from the germline V gene are SGHRS and YFSETQ. DNA of the CDR3: TGCGCCAGCAGCCGAAGAACAGGGGACACGAACACCGGGGAGCTGTTTTTT. Encoded protein: CASSRRTGDTNTGELFF.

The rearrangement joins TRBV2 to TRBJ2-7; TRBD1 matches 10 bases. V shed 6 bases, J shed 3 bases, and the junction held 5 bases outside the gene matches. CDR1 SNHLY and CDR2 FYNNEI come from the germline V gene. The CDR3 runs 14 residues. This chain's CDR3 is CASRGQGTDYEQYF. The CDR3 DNA is TGTGCCAGCAGGGGACAGGGGACTGACTACGAGCAGTACTTC.

The gene calls are TRBV7-2 and TRBJ1-1; D is undetermined. CDR3 size: 13 residues. Trimming pared 5 bases from V and 1 base from J, leaving 8 bases between. Germline V gene sequence: CDR1 SGHTA, CDR2 FQGNSA. CDR3: CASSPTGNTEAFF. As DNA, the CDR3 is TGTGCCAGCAGCCCGACGGGGAACACTGAAGCTTTCTTT.

The chain is built from TRBV7-9 and TRBJ1-2; the D is unclear. Germline CDR1 reads SEHNR; CDR2 reads FQNEAQ (reference sequence). Trimming shortened V by 1 base and J by 8 bases, and 8 bases separated the two germline ends. The length of the CDR3 is 12 residues. The CDR3 reads CASSLEIGGYTF. The CDR3 nucleotides read TGTGCCAGCAGCTTAGAAATAGGAGGCTACACCTTC.

V is TRBV20-1 and J is TRBJ2-1; TRBD2 is a possible D gene (6 bases). V lost 6 bases, J lost 4 bases, and 16 bases lay in between. Germline lookup yields CDR1 DFQATT and CDR2 SNEGSKA (reference sequence). This CDR3 comprises 14 residues. In nucleotides, the CDR3 is TGCAGTGCCCGACCCGGGACTGGTTACAATGAGCAGTTCTTC. Translation gives CSARPGTGYNEQFF.

This chain links TRBV7-2 with TRBJ2-1; maybe TRBD2 (5 bases). The V gene's germline CDR1 is SGHTA and CDR2 FQGNSA. Trimming removed 6 bases at V and 0 bases at J, with 9 bases between. This CDR3 has 14 amino acids. CDR3: CASRPGSSYNEQFF. Here the CDR3 DNA reads TGTGCCAGCAGGCCGGGGAGCTCCTACAATGAGCAGTTCTTC.

The J gene is TRBJ1-3, the V gene TRBV13; the D is unclear. With 0 bases removed from V and 0 bases from J, the gap between germline ends came to 6 bases. The germline V gene encodes CDR1 PRHDT and CDR2 FYEKMQ (reference sequence). The CDR3 length is 15 residues. CDR3 sequence (DNA): TGTGCCAGCAGCTTAGGGACGTCCTCTGGAAACACCATATATTTT. Protein: CASSLGTSSGNTIYF.

This rearrangement joins TRBV2 to TRBJ2-3; no definite D call. V gave up 1 base and J gave up 1 base, with 6 bases separating them. Germline V gene lookup returns CDR1 SNHLY and CDR2 FYNNEI. The CDR3 runs 14 residues. In nucleotides, the CDR3 is TGTGCCAGCAGTGAAGGCAGGCGCACAGATACGCAGTATTTT. Translated: CASSEGRRTDTQYF.

The chain has TRBV24-1 and TRBJ2-2, with D possibly called TRBD1 or TRBD2 (5 bases each). V lost 5 bases to trimming and J lost 1 base, with 10 bases between them. Germline values: CDR1 KGHDR, CDR2 SFDVKD. The CDR3 has 15 amino acids. The CDR3 DNA sequence: TGTGCCACCAGTGGCCGGGACGGGAACACCGGGGAGCTGTTTTTT. Residues: CATSGRDGNTGELFF.

This chain links TRBV7-9 with TRBJ1-6; 9 nucleotides line up with TRBD1. V shed 4 bases and J 7 bases; nucleotides not matched to a gene: 2. This CDR3 contains 14 residues. Per the germline V gene, CDR1 is SEHNR and CDR2 is FQNEAQ (reference sequence). CDR3: CASSSGTGNSPLHF. CDR3 coding DNA: TGTGCCAGCAGCTCCGGGACAGGGAATTCACCCCTCCACTTT.

The V and J genes are TRBV5-5 and TRBJ1-2; no firm D call. This CDR3 spans 14 amino acids. Trimming cost V 0 bases and J 10 bases, with 16 bases left between them. Germline CDR1 reads SGHKS; CDR2 reads YYEKEE (reference sequence). The CDR3 region is CASSLGRPSAIYTF. The CDR3 DNA reads as TGTGCCAGCAGCTTGGGACGGCCCTCCGCAATCTACACCTTC. Together with reference TRBV5-5 and TRBJ1-2, the CDR3 gives the full variable domain: DAGVTQSPTHLIKTRGQQVTLRCSPISGHKSVSWYQQVLGQGPQFIFQYYEKEERGRGNFPDRFSARQFPNYSSELNVNALLLGDSALYLCASSLGRPSAIYTFGSGTRLTVV.

This chain joins TRBV6-6 and TRBJ2-5; a possible D gene is TRBD1 (6 bases). The germline CDR1 and CDR2 sequences are MNHNY and SVGAGI (reference sequence). The CDR3 contains 12 residues. Between the trimmed V and J ends, which lost 9 bases and 0 bases, there was a span of 8 bases. The CDR3 sequence is CASTGYQETQYF. For the CDR3, the DNA is TGTGCCAGTACAGGGTACCAAGAGACCCAGTACTTC.

The chain links TRBV18 to TRBJ1-5; D ambiguous. This CDR3 is 13 amino acids long. Germline V gene lookup returns CDR1 KGHSH and CDR2 LQKENI. V was cut by 0 bases and J by 4 bases, with 4 bases left in between. In nucleotides, the CDR3 is TGTGCCAGCTCACCACCGGGTAATCAGCCCCAGCATTTT. Its protein product is CASSPPGNQPQHF.